This entry features one T cell receptor (beta chain) sequence. What it binds is not known. CDR1 is SGHRS, CDR2 YFSETQ, per germline. V was clipped by 4 bases and J by 0 bases; unmatched bases: 6. The CDR3 is 16 amino acids. TCRdb fed the RT-PCR reads into MiXCR, producing one record per CDR3 protein. Of 400,000 to 650,000 distinct CDR3 sequences detected, under 8.5% appear once; the ten largest clones hold about an eighth. This record belongs to a study of response to subunit inactivated influenza vaccine. Study-wide results and limits: T cells newly recruited by each seasonal influenza vaccination are few, the authors suggested.

This TCR was sampled from a man between 50 and 69 years old who received an inactivated influenza vaccine. The chain recombines TRBV5-1 with TRBJ2-2, with 7 bases aligning to TRBD1. The sample in question was PBMCs from blood, obtained less than 30 months after vaccination. In DNA, the CDR3 is TGCGCCAGCAGCGCCCCGGACAGGTCGAACACCGGGGAGCTGTTTTTT. Encoded protein: CASSAPDRSNTGELFF. Looking up the rest from reference TRBV5-1 and TRBJ2-2 gives the full variable domain: KAGVTQTPRYLIKTRGQQVTLSCSPISGHRSVSWYQQTPGQGLQFLFEYFSETQRNKGNFPGRFSGRQFSNSRSEMNVSTLELGDSALYLCASSAPDRSNTGELFFGEGSRLTVL.